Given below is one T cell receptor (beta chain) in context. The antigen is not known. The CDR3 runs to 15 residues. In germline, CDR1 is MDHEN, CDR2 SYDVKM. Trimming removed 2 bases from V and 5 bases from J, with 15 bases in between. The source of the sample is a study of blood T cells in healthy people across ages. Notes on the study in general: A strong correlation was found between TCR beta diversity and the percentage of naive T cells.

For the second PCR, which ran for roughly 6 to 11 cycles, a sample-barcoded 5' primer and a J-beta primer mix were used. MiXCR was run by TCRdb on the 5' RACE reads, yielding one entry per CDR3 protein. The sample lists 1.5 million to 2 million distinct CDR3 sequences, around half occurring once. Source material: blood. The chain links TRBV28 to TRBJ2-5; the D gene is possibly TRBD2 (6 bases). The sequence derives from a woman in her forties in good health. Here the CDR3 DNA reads TGTGCCAGCAGTTTAACATCTCTCGGAGGGGAGACCCAGTACTTC. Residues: CASSLTSLGGETQYF.